The 31 T cell receptor beta chains below were found in one sample sequenced in a study of shared clonotypes between healthy human individuals. Repertoires were generated with immunoSEQ multiplex PCR, while TCRdb's copy carries only in-frame clones and drops some. The sample lists under 2.5 million clones, under 95% occurring once. The sample consisted of naive CD4+ T cells from PBMCs. Subset defined: CD45RA+ positively selected. All receptors come from a man aged 18 to 30 in good health. Some clones in this sample may be carry-over from other donors' samples.

In DNA, the CDR3 is TGTGCCAGCAGCTCTTACGGGAGGACCGGGGAGCTGTTTTTT. It yields the protein CASSSYGRTGELFF. This chain links TRBV7-2 with TRBJ2-2; 7 positions agree with TRBD2. This CDR3 is 14 amino acids long. The V gene's germline CDR1 is SGHTA and CDR2 FQGNSA. J was trimmed by 5 bases and V by 4 bases; bases with no gene match: 4.

In regard to this clone: This same CDR3 is encoded by further DNA sequences in the sample. V and J are TRBV9 and TRBJ2-3; D unclear. The V and J ends lost 0 bases and 6 bases respectively, with 8 bases between them. Looked up from germline, CDR1 is SGDLS and CDR2 is YYNGEE. The CDR3 sequence is 13 residues long. CDR3 loop: CASSVGPTDTQYF. The CDR3 nucleotides read TGTGCCAGCAGCGTAGGGCCCACCGATACGCAGTATTTT.

This rearrangement joins TRBV7-9 to TRBJ1-1, with 7 nucleotides matching TRBD1. Trimming at V came to 5 bases and at J to 2 bases, leaving 8 bases not matched to a gene. CDR1 and CDR2 from the germline V gene are SEHNR and FQNEAQ (reference sequence). The CDR3 is 15 amino acids. For the CDR3, the DNA is TGTGCCAGCAGCCCCCAGGGACAGATAAACACTGAAGCTTTCTTT. The encoded protein is CASSPQGQINTEAFF.

This clone has only one observation. The rearrangement joins TRBV2 to TRBJ1-1, with 9 bases identical to TRBD1. Germline CDR1 and CDR2: SNHLY and FYNNEI. The CDR3 sequence is 12 residues long. Losses at the gene ends were 7 bases for V and 11 bases for J; bases not matched to a gene: 8. This CDR3 is CASTLGTGTAFF. In DNA, the CDR3 is TGTGCCAGCACCCTCGGGACAGGGACCGCTTTCTTT.

This clone was counted only a few times. V is TRBV5-1 and J is TRBJ1-5; D gene uncertain. Germline assignment: CDR1 SGHRS and CDR2 YFSETQ. Trimming took 6 bases from V and 2 from J, leaving 12 bases between them. The CDR3 is 14 residues long. The CDR3: CASIVPGGNQPQHF. In DNA, the CDR3 is TGCGCCAGCATCGTCCCTGGGGGCAATCAGCCCCAGCATTTT.

The V call is TRBV6-6, the J call TRBJ2-7; D may correspond to TRBD1 or TRBD2 (5 bases each). The V gene lost 2 bases and the J gene lost 3 bases, with 11 bases spanning the gap. CDR1 and CDR2 from the germline V gene are MNHNY and SVGAGI (reference sequence). This CDR3 has 14 residues. The DNA of the CDR3 is TGTGCCAGCAGTTACGAGGGACCAGGCTACGAGCAGTACTTC. Translated, it gives CASSYEGPGYEQYF.

The chain has TRBV5-8 and TRBJ1-5; TRBD1 matches 10 bases. This CDR3 has 15 residues. The V segment lost 4 bases and the J segment 4 bases; nucleotides outside the gene matches: 5. From germline, CDR1 is SGHTS and CDR2 YDEGEE. CDR3 amino acids: CASSAGTGVNQPQHF. The DNA for the CDR3 is TGTGCCAGCAGCGCCGGGACAGGGGTGAATCAGCCCCAGCATTTT.

As regards this clone: Other nucleotide sequences in the sample specify the same CDR3. The gene calls are TRBV7-2 and TRBJ2-1, with D uncertain. CDR3 length: 14 residues. Trimming cost V 2 bases and J 0 bases, with 5 bases left between them. CDR1 is SGHTA, CDR2 FQGNSA, per germline. This chain's CDR3 is CASSLPGSYNEQFF. In nucleotides, the CDR3 is TGTGCCAGCAGCTTACCGGGCTCCTACAATGAGCAGTTCTTC.

The chain employs TRBV6-5 and TRBJ1-4; D unclear. The V gene's germline CDR1 is MNHEY and CDR2 SVGAGI. V was clipped by 5 bases and J by 6 bases, with 10 bases between them. This CDR3 comprises 13 residues. CDR3 DNA sequence: TGTGCCAGCAGTGAGACCCTAGATGAAAAACTGTTTTTT. Residues: CASSETLDEKLFF.

The chain has TRBV6-1 and TRBJ2-3, with 7 bases that match TRBD2. Germline V lookup: CDR1 MNHNS, CDR2 SASEGT. The CDR3 contains 18 residues. V shed 0 bases and J 0 bases; nucleotides not matched to a gene: 9. In nucleotides, the CDR3 is TGTGCCAGCAGTGAAGCGGGGGGGAGGGCCCTCAGCACAGATACGCAGTATTTT. Its protein product is CASSEAGGRALSTDTQYF.

This chain links TRBV7-8 with TRBJ2-7; TRBD1 agrees at 7 bases. The CDR3 has 13 amino acids. J lost 6 bases, V lost 4 bases, and 6 bases had no gene match. From germline, CDR1 is SGHVS and CDR2 FQNEAQ. CDR3 in amino acids: CASSSGQLGEQYF. CDR3 sequence (DNA): TGTGCCAGCAGCTCGGGACAGCTCGGCGAGCAGTACTTC.

The chain couples TRBV5-1 to TRBJ2-2; 11 nucleotides align to TRBD2. Germline V gene sequence: CDR1 SGHRS, CDR2 YFSETQ. The CDR3 is made up of 16 amino acids. With V trimmed by 4 bases and J by 6 bases, 8 bases remained unmatched. This chain's CDR3 is CASSLSGRADAGELFF. CDR3 DNA sequence: TGCGCCAGCAGCCTTAGCGGGAGGGCCGATGCCGGGGAGCTGTTTTTT.

The chain has TRBV5-1 and TRBJ2-1; the match to TRBD1 covers 10 bases. The CDR3 length is 16 residues. Germline trimming cut 4 bases from V and 8 bases from J; bases unmatched to any gene: 12. Germline V gene lookup returns CDR1 SGHRS and CDR2 YFSETQ. Written as DNA, the CDR3 is TGCGCCAGCAGCCGGCTGACAGGGGGCATGGGCTATGAGCAGTTCTTC. Residues: CASSRLTGGMGYEQFF.

The genes are TRBV18 and TRBJ1-2, with 7 bases lining up with TRBD1. The CDR3 contains 16 residues. CDR1 KGHSH and CDR2 LQKENI come from the germline V gene. The V and J ends lost 3 bases and 3 bases, in that order; junction bases with no gene match: 10. The CDR3 reads CASSPLSRQGDYGYTF. DNA for the CDR3: TGTGCCAGCTCACCTCTTTCGAGACAGGGTGACTATGGCTACACCTTC.

V usage is TRBV5-6 and J usage is TRBJ1-1; D unresolved. V gave up 2 bases and J gave up 4 bases, with 12 bases separating them. Germline assignment: CDR1 SGHDT and CDR2 YYEEEE. The CDR3 runs to 14 residues. The CDR3 reads CASSFRGEGTEAFF. CDR3 bases: TGTGCCAGCAGCTTTCGAGGAGAGGGCACTGAAGCTTTCTTT.

This clone came up a few times. The chain is built from TRBV11-1 and TRBJ1-1, with a tentative D call TRBD1 (5 bases). Germline assignment: CDR1 SGHAT and CDR2 FQDESV (reference sequence). V was cut by 5 bases and J by 8 bases, with 15 bases left in between. This CDR3 region has 13 residues. The DNA for the CDR3 is TGTGCCAGCAGCCCTCGGGGCGTCTCCGAAGCTTTCTTT. Protein: CASSPRGVSEAFF.

The chain links TRBV15 to TRBJ1-5; 8 bases map to TRBD1. The CDR3 spans 17 residues. The germline V gene encodes CDR1 LNHNV and CDR2 YYDKDF (reference sequence). V was pared by 2 bases and J by 1 base, with 7 bases of the junction left unmatched. CDR3 loop: CATSRFQGAASNQPQHF. The CDR3 bases are TGTGCCACCAGCAGATTTCAGGGGGCGGCAAGCAATCAGCCCCAGCATTTT.

Points on this clone: The sample holds other DNA sequences that translate to the same CDR3. This chain links TRBV11-2 with TRBJ2-3; TRBD1 is a possible D gene (6 bases). The V end lost 0 bases, the J end lost 0 bases, and 7 bases lay between the germline ends. Per germline, CDR1 SGHAT and CDR2 FQNNGV. The CDR3 extends over 15 amino acids. The CDR3, as DNA: TGTGCCAGCAGCTTAGACAGGGGAAGCACAGATACGCAGTATTTT. It is translated as CASSLDRGSTDTQYF.

Note on this clone: Other DNA sequences from this sample encode an identical CDR3 as well. This chain connects TRBV9 to TRBJ2-1, with D maybe TRBD2 (5 bases). V lost 0 bases and J 1 base, leaving 8 bases between the germline ends. CDR3 length equals 15 residues. The V gene's germline CDR1 is SGDLS and CDR2 YYNGEE. This CDR3 is CASSVGGQSYNEQFF. CDR3 DNA: TGTGCCAGCAGCGTAGGCGGGCAATCCTACAATGAGCAGTTCTTC.

The chain combines TRBV5-4 with TRBJ2-7; 11 nucleotides match TRBD2. This CDR3 spans 19 amino acids. Looked up from germline, CDR1 is SGHNT and CDR2 is YYREEE (reference sequence). Trimming took 0 bases from V and 4 from J; bases not matched to a gene: 15. DNA for the CDR3: TGTGCCAGCAGCTTGGCCCGGGGTAGCGGGAGGGCCGAGATATACGAGCAGTACTTC. This encodes CASSLARGSGRAEIYEQYF.

CDR3 sequence (DNA): TGTGCCAGCTCCCAGGGACAGAGCACTGAAGCTTTCTTT. This gives the protein CASSQGQSTEAFF. The rearrangement links TRBV18 to TRBJ1-1, with 7 positions matching TRBD1. Trimming took 6 bases from V and 4 from J; bases not matched to a gene: 5. Germline CDR1 KGHSH, CDR2 LQKENI. The CDR3 contains 13 residues.

The V gene is TRBV7-3, the J gene TRBJ2-5, with 8 bases identical to TRBD1. CDR3 length: 17 amino acids. From germline, CDR1 is SGHTA and CDR2 FQGTGA. Trimming at V came to 6 bases and at J to 5 bases, leaving 17 bases not matched to a gene. DNA of the CDR3: TGTGCCAGCAGGCCTAGAATGGGACAGGAGGGGAGGGAGACCCAGTACTTC. Translating it yields CASRPRMGQEGRETQYF.

The V and J genes are TRBV18 and TRBJ2-7; 9 positions agree with TRBD2. Unmatched junction bases numbered 9, after V lost 1 base and J lost 5 bases. The CDR3 covers 16 residues. Germline V gene sequence: CDR1 KGHSH, CDR2 LQKENI. The CDR3 DNA is TGTGCCAGCTCACCACTGACTAGCGGCCGCGGGGACGAGCAGTACTTC. This gives the protein CASSPLTSGRGDEQYF.

The genes are TRBV5-1 and TRBJ2-2, with no clear D. CDR1 is SGHRS and CDR2 is YFSETQ in the germline V gene. V lost 0 bases and J lost 5, with 11 bases in between. The CDR3 totals 15 residues. The CDR3 sequence is CASSLGQVRTGELFF. CDR3 nucleotides: TGCGCCAGCAGCTTGGGGCAGGTTAGAACCGGGGAGCTGTTTTTT.

The J gene is TRBJ1-4, the V gene TRBV28; 8 bases agree with TRBD1. Germline loops: CDR1 MDHEN, CDR2 SYDVKM. J gave up 7 bases and V 7 bases, and 8 bases lay outside the gene matches. The length of the CDR3 is 14 residues. The CDR3: CASTFGDRSEKLFF. CDR3 coding DNA: TGTGCCAGCACCTTCGGGGACAGGTCTGAAAAACTGTTTTTT.

This chain joins TRBV27 and TRBJ2-3; TRBD1 agrees at 10 bases. Losses at the gene ends were 5 bases for V and 4 bases for J; bases not matched to a gene: 9. Germline V gene lookup returns CDR1 MNHEY and CDR2 SMNVEV (reference sequence). CDR3 length: 16 residues. CDR3 coding DNA: TGTGCCAGCAGTCCCCTGGACAGGGGGGAGGCAGATACGCAGTATTTT. Protein: CASSPLDRGEADTQYF.

This chain joins TRBV7-9 and TRBJ2-1, with 8 bases that match TRBD2. CDR3 length: 14 residues. Trimming cost V 3 bases and J 9 bases; bases outside gene matches: 7. The germline V gene has CDR1 SEHNR and CDR2 FQNEAQ (reference sequence). CDR3 sequence: CASSFQGLAVEQFF. The CDR3 region has the DNA TGTGCCAGCAGCTTTCAAGGACTAGCCGTTGAGCAGTTCTTC. Full variable domain (outside the CDR3, taken from reference TRBV7-9 and TRBJ2-1): DTGVSQNPRHKITKRGQNVTFRCDPISEHNRLYWYRQTLGQGPEFLTYFQNEAQLEKSRLLSDRFSAERPKGSFSTLEIQRTEQGDSAMYLCASSFQGLAVEQFFGPGTRLTVL.

CDR3 nucleotides: TGTGCCAGCAGGGGGATGAGCGAACTGTTTTTT. This encodes CASRGMSELFF. V is TRBV28 and J is TRBJ1-4; D remains unclear. Germline-derived CDR1 and CDR2 are MDHEN and SYDVKM. Trimming took 6 bases from V and 12 from J, leaving 11 bases between them. The CDR3 sequence is 11 residues long.

The CDR3 DNA is TGTGCCAGCTCACGAGTTCAAGAGACCCAGTACTTC. The encoded protein is CASSRVQETQYF. The chain couples TRBV18 to TRBJ2-5; D is uncertain. This CDR3 is 12 amino acids long. In germline, CDR1 is KGHSH, CDR2 LQKENI. The V end lost 4 bases, the J end lost 2 bases, and 5 bases lay between the germline ends.

A few counts support this clone. The chain has TRBV28 and TRBJ1-3; the D is unclear. V lost 5 bases and J 3 bases, leaving 8 bases between the germline ends. The germline V gene encodes CDR1 MDHEN and CDR2 SYDVKM. The CDR3 covers 13 residues. The chain's CDR3 is CASSPGFGNTIYF. The DNA of the CDR3 is TGTGCCAGCAGTCCAGGTTTTGGAAACACCATATATTTT. The variable domain in full, completed from reference TRBV28 and TRBJ1-3, reads DVKVTQSSRYLVKRTGEKVFLECVQDMDHENMFWYRQDPGLGLRLIYFSYDVKMKEKGDIPEGYSVSREKKERFSLILESASTNQTSMYLCASSPGFGNTIYFGEGSWLTVV.

This chain uses TRBV7-9 with TRBJ1-2, with 9 bases aligning to TRBD1. This CDR3 has 15 amino acids. The germline V gene has CDR1 SEHNR and CDR2 FQNEAQ (reference sequence). V shed 1 base, J shed 3 bases, and the junction held 3 bases outside the gene matches. Written as DNA, the CDR3 is TGTGCCAGCAGCTTAGTGACAGGGGGGGACTATGGCTACACCTTC. It codes for CASSLVTGGDYGYTF.